This T cell receptor (beta chain) was retrieved from a study of shared clonotypes between healthy human individuals. General study results and limits: When compared with the clonotypes that were shared by all four sorted-subset donors, the non-shared clonotypes turned out to have lower generation probabilities. Sampling covered nothing but blood. Tissue TCR repertoires likely differ from those found in blood.

Naive CD8 cells, CD45RO-negative and positively selected for CCR7, excluded terminally differentiated effector memory CD45RA+ cells. Worth noting for this clone: The antigen is undetermined.

The material for each subset, its genomic DNA, was split evenly across several immunoSEQ plates. Libraries were prepared by immunoSEQ multiplex PCR; TCRdb keeps only in-frame clonotypes and omits some of them. The sample consists of about 600,000 clones, roughly 98% of them appearing once. V dropped 3 bases and J dropped 4 bases, with 13 bases sitting between them. In germline, CDR1 is SGHAT, CDR2 FQNNGV. The CDR3 totals 15 residues. Sequenced sample: naive CD8+ T cells sorted from blood. The chain links TRBV11-2 to TRBJ1-5; a weak D match, TRBD1 (5 bases). The sequence was collected from a man aged 25-40 years in good health. The CDR3 DNA reads TGTGCCAGCAGCTTCGTCGACAGCCTAAATCAGCCCCAGCATTTT. This encodes CASSFVDSLNQPQHF.